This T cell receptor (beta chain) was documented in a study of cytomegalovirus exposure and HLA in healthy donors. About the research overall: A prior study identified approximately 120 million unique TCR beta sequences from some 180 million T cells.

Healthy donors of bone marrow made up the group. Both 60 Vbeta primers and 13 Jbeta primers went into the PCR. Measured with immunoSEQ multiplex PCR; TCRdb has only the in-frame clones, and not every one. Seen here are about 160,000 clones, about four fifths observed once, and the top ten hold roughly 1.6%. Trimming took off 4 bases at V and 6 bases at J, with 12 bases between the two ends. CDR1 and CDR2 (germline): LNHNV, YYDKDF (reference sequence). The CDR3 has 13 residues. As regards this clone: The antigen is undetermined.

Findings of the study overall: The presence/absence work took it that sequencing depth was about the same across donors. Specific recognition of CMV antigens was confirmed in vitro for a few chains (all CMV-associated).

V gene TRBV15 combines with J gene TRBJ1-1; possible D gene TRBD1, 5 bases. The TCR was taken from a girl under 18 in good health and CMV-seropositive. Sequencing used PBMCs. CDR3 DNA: TGTGCCACCAGCACACCAGGGAGGGCTGAAGCTTTCTTT. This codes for CATSTPGRAEAFF.